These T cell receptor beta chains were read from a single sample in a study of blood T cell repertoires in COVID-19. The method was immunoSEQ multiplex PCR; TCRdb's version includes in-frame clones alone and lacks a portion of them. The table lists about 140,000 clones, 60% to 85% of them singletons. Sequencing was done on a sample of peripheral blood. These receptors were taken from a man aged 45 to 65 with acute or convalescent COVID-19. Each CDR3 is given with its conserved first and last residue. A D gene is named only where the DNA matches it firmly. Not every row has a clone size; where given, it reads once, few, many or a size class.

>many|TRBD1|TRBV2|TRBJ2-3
TGTGCCAGCAGTGAATTGACAGGGAAGAAGGCAGATACGCAGTATTTT
CASSELTGKKADTQYF
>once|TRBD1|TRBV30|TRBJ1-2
TGTGCCTGGAGTGAACTAGGACAGGGGGCTACAGTCTATGGCTACACCTTC
CAWSELGQGATVYGYTF
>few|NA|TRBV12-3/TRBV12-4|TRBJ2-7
TGTGCCAGCACCCTCGGAGAGGGCGGCGAGCAGTACTTC
CASTLGEGGEQYF
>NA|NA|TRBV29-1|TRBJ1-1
TGCAGCGTTAGAAGGACAGAGAACACTGAAGCTTTCTTT
CSVRRTENTEAFF
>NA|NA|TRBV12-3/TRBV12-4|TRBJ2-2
TGTGCCAGCAGTTTGGCAGGATCCGGGGAGCTGTTTTTT
CASSLAGSGELFF
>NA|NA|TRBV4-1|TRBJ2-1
TGCGCCAGCAGGCCGCAAACAGGGTCGGCCGGGCCTGAGCAGTTCTTC
CASRPQTGSAGPEQFF
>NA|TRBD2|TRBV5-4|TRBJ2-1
TGTGCCAGCAGCTCCCCGGGGGGCTCCTACAATGAGCAGTTCTTC
CASSSPGGSYNEQFF
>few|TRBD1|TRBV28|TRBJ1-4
TGTGCCAGCAGTAGCGGGACAGGGCCTAATGAAAAACTGTTTTTT
CASSSGTGPNEKLFF
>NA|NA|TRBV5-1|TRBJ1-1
TGCGCCAGCAGCTTGGAAGCACTCGGGAACACTGAAGCTTTCTTT
CASSLEALGNTEAFF
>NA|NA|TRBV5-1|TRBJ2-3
TGCGCCAGCAGCTTACCGACAGGAAGCACAGATACGCAGTATTTT
CASSLPTGSTDTQYF
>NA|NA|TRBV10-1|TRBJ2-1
TGCGCCAGCAGTGAGTCGTACAGGGGGAGGGATGAGCAGTTCTTC
CASSESYRGRDEQFF
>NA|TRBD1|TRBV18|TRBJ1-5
TGTGCCAGCTCAGGGACAGGGGGCGGGGATCAGCCCCAGCATTTT
CASSGTGGGDQPQHF
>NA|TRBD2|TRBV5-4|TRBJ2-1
TGTGCCAGCAGGCGTCCGGGACTAGCGGGGGGGGACTCCTACAATGAGCAGTTCTTC
CASRRPGLAGGDSYNEQFF
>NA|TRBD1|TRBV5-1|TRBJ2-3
TGCGCCAGCAGCCACCCGGGACAGGGATTTGGAGATACGCAGTATTTT
CASSHPGQGFGDTQYF
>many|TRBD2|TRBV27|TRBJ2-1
TGTGCCAGCAGTCGAGCGGGGTTTTCACTTAGTGAGCAGTTCTTC
CASSRAGFSLSEQFF
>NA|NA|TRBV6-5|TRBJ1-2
TGTGCCAGCAGACAGGGTACGAGGTATGGCTACACCTTC
CASRQGTRYGYTF
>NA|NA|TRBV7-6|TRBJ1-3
TGTGCCAGCAGCTTAGCCCAGGGCGCCGGAAACACCATATATTTT
CASSLAQGAGNTIYF
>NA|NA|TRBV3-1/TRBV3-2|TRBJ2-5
TGTGCCAGCAGCCAAATGGGCTCAGCGGGCGAGACCCAGTACTTC
CASSQMGSAGETQYF
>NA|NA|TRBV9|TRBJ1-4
TGTGCCAGCAGCCTTGGGACATCAACTAATGAAAAACTGTTTTTT
CASSLGTSTNEKLFF
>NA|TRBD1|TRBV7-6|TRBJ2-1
TGTGCCAGCAGCTCCCTCTGGGGGCAGGGGGCTTCGAATGAGCAGTTCTTC
CASSSLWGQGASNEQFF
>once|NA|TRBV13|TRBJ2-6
TGTGCCAGCAGCTTAATGTTCAGACAAGGGGCCAACGTCCTGACTTTC
CASSLMFRQGANVLTF
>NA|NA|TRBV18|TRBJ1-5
TGTGCCAGCTCACCACCCGGGCGGGCAGGGCCCCAGCATTTT
CASSPPGRAGPQHF
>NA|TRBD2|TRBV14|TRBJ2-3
TGTGCCAGCAGCCAAGGGCTAGCGGGGCCTGCCTGGTCTAGCACAGATACGCAGTATTTT
CASSQGLAGPAWSSTDTQYF
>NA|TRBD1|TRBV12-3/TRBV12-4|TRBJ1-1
TGTGCCACCGAGGCCAGGGGGAGCACTGAAGCTTTCTTT
CATEARGSTEAFF
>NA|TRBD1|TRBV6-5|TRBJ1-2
TGTGCCAGCAGTTACCAGTCAGGGACAGATGGCTACACCTTC
CASSYQSGTDGYTF
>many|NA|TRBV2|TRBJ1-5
TGTGCCAGCAAACCGACACATAGCAATCAGCCCCAGCATTTT
CASKPTHSNQPQHF
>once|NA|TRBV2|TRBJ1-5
TGTGCCAGCAACCAACGTCAACAGGGACAGCCCCAGCATTTT
CASNQRQQGQPQHF
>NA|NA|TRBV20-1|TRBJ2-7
TGCAGTGCTAGTGATCCCTTAGGCGGGGTCTCCTACGAGCAGTACTTC
CSASDPLGGVSYEQYF
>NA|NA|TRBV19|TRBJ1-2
TGTGCCAGTAGTATCGACGACAGAGCCTATGGCTACACCTTC
CASSIDDRAYGYTF
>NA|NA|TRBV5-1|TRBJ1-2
TGCGCCAGCAGCCTGGACTTCATTGGCTACACCTTC
CASSLDFIGYTF
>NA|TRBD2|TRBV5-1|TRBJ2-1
TGCGCCAGCAGCTCCGACCTTTCTAGCGGGGGGCTCAAGAGCTCCTACAATGAGCAGTTCTTC
CASSSDLSSGGLKSSYNEQFF
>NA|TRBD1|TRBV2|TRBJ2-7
TGTGCCAGCAAACGAACAGGGGGCTACGAGCAGTACTTC
CASKRTGGYEQYF
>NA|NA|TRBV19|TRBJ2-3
TGTGCCGCAAGTCCAGCGGCAGGATTCACAGATACGCAGTATTTT
CAASPAAGFTDTQYF
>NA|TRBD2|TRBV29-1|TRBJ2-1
TGCAGCGTTGTGGGGACTAGCGGGGGGGCCCGGTCCTACAATGAGCAGTTCTTC
CSVVGTSGGARSYNEQFF
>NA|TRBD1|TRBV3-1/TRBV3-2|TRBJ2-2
TGTGCCAGCAGCCAAGAGGAGCAGGGGGCATACGGGGAGCTGTTTTTT
CASSQEEQGAYGELFF